This section outlines one TCR beta chain sequence together with its context. The target antigen is unknown. This specimen belongs to a study of cytomegalovirus exposure and HLA in healthy donors. PCR involved 60 Vbeta and 13 Jbeta primers. Assay used: immunoSEQ multiplex PCR; TCRdb lists only in-frame clones, some missing. The sample lists about 72,000 clones; 80% to 90% were seen once. Study-level results: A later analysis associated 16,951 TCR beta sequences with HLA alleles at a 0.05 false discovery rate. Researchers reported in a later analysis that common viral pathogens appeared linked to several top clusters.

Germline V lookup: CDR1 LNHNV, CDR2 YYDKDF (reference sequence). The length of the CDR3 is 16 residues. Trimming removed 3 bases from V and 8 bases from J; junction bases left unmatched: 14. This rearrangement joins TRBV15 to TRBJ1-2; 8 positions agree with TRBD1. Input material: PBMCs. The clonotype was recovered from a human donor in good health. In nucleotides, the CDR3 is TGTGCCACCAGCAGGCGTACCGGGACAGGTGTCTCGGGCTACACCTTC. It specifies CATSRRTGTGVSGYTF.